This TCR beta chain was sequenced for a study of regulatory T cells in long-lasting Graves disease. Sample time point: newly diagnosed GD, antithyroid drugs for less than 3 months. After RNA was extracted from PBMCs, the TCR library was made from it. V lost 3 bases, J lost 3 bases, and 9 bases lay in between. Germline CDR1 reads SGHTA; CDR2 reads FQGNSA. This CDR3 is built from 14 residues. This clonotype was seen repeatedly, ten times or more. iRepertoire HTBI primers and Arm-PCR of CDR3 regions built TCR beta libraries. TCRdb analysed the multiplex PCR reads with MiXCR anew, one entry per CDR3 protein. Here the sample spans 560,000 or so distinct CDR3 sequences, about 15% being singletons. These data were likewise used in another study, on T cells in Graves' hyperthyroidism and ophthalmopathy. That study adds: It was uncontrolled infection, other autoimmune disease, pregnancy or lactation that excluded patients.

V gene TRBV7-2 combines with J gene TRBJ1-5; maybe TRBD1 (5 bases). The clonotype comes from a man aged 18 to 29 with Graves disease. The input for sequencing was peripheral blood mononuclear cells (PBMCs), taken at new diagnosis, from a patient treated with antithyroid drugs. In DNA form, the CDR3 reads TGTGCCAGCAGCTTGGGACGGAACAATCAGCCCCAGCATTTT. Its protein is CASSLGRNNQPQHF.